This T cell receptor (beta chain) emerged from a study of early T cells in non-severe SARS-CoV-2 infection. As part of library construction, unique molecular identifiers were attached to individual cDNA molecules. TCRdb independently ran MiXCR on the 5' RACE reads; one entry per CDR3 protein. The sample lists over 55,000 distinct CDR3 sequences; roughly a tenth were seen once. The length of the CDR3 is 15 residues. Germline V gene lookup returns CDR1 SEHNR and CDR2 FQNEAQ (reference sequence). The V end was cut by 5 bases, the J end by 3 bases, with 17 bases between. This clonotype was detected ten times or more.

This receptor was obtained from an adult who was a healthcare worker with PCR-confirmed SARS-CoV-2 infection or an uninfected control (not recorded which). The sample consisted of whole blood. This chain links TRBV7-9 with TRBJ2-7; TRBD1 might be the D (6 bases). Written as DNA, the CDR3 is TGTGCCAGCAGCAACGCCGGGACACCTCGCTACGAGCAGTACTTC. Translating gives CASSNAGTPRYEQYF.